This T cell receptor beta chain was obtained from a study of cytomegalovirus exposure and HLA in healthy donors. Whole-study context: The roughly 100 million unique TCR beta sequences, from roughly 180 million T cells, were found by an earlier analysis. Overall study findings and caveats: An analysis was carried out at a later point. It showed that HLA-associated TCR beta chains were more clonally expanded than equally common non-associated chains. TCR beta V- and J-gene trimming, according to a later analysis, was linked to a missense DCLRE1C variant.

The PCR had 60 Vbeta and 13 Jbeta primers. Generated by immunoSEQ multiplex PCR, the TCRdb table keeps only in-frame clones and is missing some. The data contain around 93,000 clones, roughly 80% of them singletons. With 4 bases clipped from V and 4 bases from J, the junction kept 5 bases outside the gene matches. CDR1 is SGHVS, CDR2 FNYEAQ, per germline. CDR3 size: 15 residues. With regard to this clone: What it recognizes is unknown.

The receptor was isolated from a man younger than 45 in good health and CMV-seropositive. The gene calls are TRBV7-6 and TRBJ2-2; TRBD1 matches at 8 bases. Sequencing was performed on PBMCs. The CDR3 DNA sequence: TGTGCCAGCAGCTCAGGGGGCTTCGGCACCGGGGAGCTGTTTTTT. The encoded protein is CASSSGGFGTGELFF.